What follows are 25 T cell receptor beta chains derived from one specimen sequenced in a study of cytomegalovirus exposure and HLA in healthy donors. Sequencing was performed with immunoSEQ multiplex PCR; in TCRdb, only in-frame clones are kept and a portion is missing. The data hold about 130,000 clones, with roughly nine tenths observed a single time. Sequencing was performed on PBMCs. Every receptor here comes from a woman younger than 30 in good health and CMV-seropositive.

The chain joins TRBV28 to TRBJ1-2; D possibly corresponds to TRBD1 (6 bases). Trimming removed 8 bases from V and 6 bases from J, with 22 bases in between. The CDR3 runs to 15 residues. From germline, CDR1 is MDHEN and CDR2 SYDVKM. CDR3 nucleotides: TGTGCCAGCTGGACAAACCCTGGGGGCGCGGATGGCTACACCTTC. Translating gives CASWTNPGGADGYTF.

This clone was observed once. The chain employs TRBV6-1 and TRBJ1-1; tentative D call: TRBD1 (5 bases). The V gene's germline CDR1 is MNHNS and CDR2 SASEGT. Between the trimmed V and J ends, which lost 2 bases and 6 bases, there was a span of 10 bases. The CDR3 sequence is 13 residues long. The DNA of the CDR3 is TGTGCCAGCAGTGAATCTTCGGGGGCTGAAGCTTTCTTT. The encoded protein is CASSESSGAEAFF.

The gene calls are TRBV7-8 and TRBJ1-2, with no clear D. Germline V CDR1 and CDR2: SGHVS, FQNEAQ. CDR3 length: 15 residues. Trimming stripped 0 bases from V and 2 bases from J, with 10 bases between. CDR3 in amino acids: CASSLAGRLNYGYTF. The DNA for the CDR3 is TGTGCCAGCAGCTTAGCGGGCAGATTGAACTATGGCTACACCTTC.

This chain links TRBV7-2 with TRBJ2-3, with 8 bases lining up with TRBD2. V gave up 1 base and J gave up 0 bases; unmatched junction bases: 3. Germline values: CDR1 SGHTA, CDR2 FQGNSA. This CDR3 region has 16 residues. The CDR3 sequence is CASSLEASGSTDTQYF. In nucleotides, the CDR3 is TGTGCCAGCAGCTTAGAGGCTAGCGGGAGCACAGATACGCAGTATTTT.

This clone has more than one count but fewer than ten. The chain carries TRBV5-6 and TRBJ2-7; possibly TRBD1 for D (6 bases). The CDR3 runs to 14 residues. Trimming removed 4 bases from V and 2 bases from J, with 13 bases in between. CDR1 SGHDT and CDR2 YYEEEE come from the germline V gene. The CDR3 region has the DNA TGTGCCAGCAGCAAACAGGGCGGGCCCTACGAGCAGTACTTC. It yields the protein CASSKQGGPYEQYF.

The V gene is TRBV6-5, the J gene TRBJ1-2; D gene ambiguous. Germline CDR1 and CDR2: MNHEY and SVGAGI. The CDR3 loop spans 15 amino acids. The V end was cut by 0 bases, the J end by 7 bases, with 15 bases between. The CDR3 loop is CASSYSSTSVGGYTF. The CDR3 nucleotides read TGTGCCAGCAGTTACTCATCGACCAGCGTCGGTGGCTACACCTTC.

The chain uses TRBV20-1 and TRBJ2-1; D ambiguous. This CDR3 spans 11 amino acids. The germline V gene has CDR1 DFQATT and CDR2 SNEGSKA (reference sequence). Trimming left V 1 base short and J 10 bases short, with 8 bases between. DNA of the CDR3: TGCAGTGCTAGAGTAGCCACAGAGCAGTTCTTC. It specifies CSARVATEQFF.

The rearrangement uses TRBV18 and TRBJ1-6; D ambiguous. The CDR3 spans 13 residues. Germline V gene lookup returns CDR1 KGHSH and CDR2 LQKENI. Trimming took off 4 bases at V and 9 bases at J, with 10 bases between the two ends. The CDR3, as DNA: TGTGCCAGCTCACGGGAGAGTGGTTCACCCCTCCACTTT. Translated, it gives CASSRESGSPLHF.

The J gene is TRBJ1-1, the V gene TRBV2; 9 nucleotides line up with TRBD1. This CDR3 spans 15 amino acids. The trim removed 5 bases at V and 1 base at J, leaving 5 bases unmatched. CDR1 SNHLY and CDR2 FYNNEI come from the germline V gene. This CDR3 reads CASSSETGGNTEAFF. CDR3 DNA: TGTGCCAGCAGTTCGGAGACAGGGGGGAACACTGAAGCTTTCTTT.

The chain has TRBV28 and TRBJ1-1; TRBD1 agrees at 8 bases. Germline values: CDR1 MDHEN, CDR2 SYDVKM. The CDR3 runs 17 residues. Trimming cost V 4 bases and J 0 bases; bases outside gene matches: 10. For the CDR3, the DNA is TGTGCCAGCAGTTCCCGGGTAGGGGACAGGTTGAACACTGAAGCTTTCTTT. Translation gives CASSSRVGDRLNTEAFF.

This clone was counted once. The rearrangement joins TRBV5-5 to TRBJ2-5, with TRBD2 matching over 8 bases. Trimming cost V 5 bases and J 3 bases; bases outside gene matches: 6. Germline values: CDR1 SGHKS, CDR2 YYEKEE (reference sequence). The CDR3 totals 14 residues. For the CDR3, the DNA is TGTGCCAGCAGGGCGGGCGGGGGGAAAGAGACCCAGTACTTC. The encoded protein is CASRAGGGKETQYF. Supplemented by reference TRBV5-5 and TRBJ2-5, the full variable domain reads DAGVTQSPTHLIKTRGQQVTLRCSPISGHKSVSWYQQVLGQGPQFIFQYYEKEERGRGNFPDRFSARQFPNYSSELNVNALLLGDSALYLCASRAGGGKETQYFGPGTRLLVL.

The chain is built from TRBV4-1 and TRBJ1-2; no reliable D call. CDR3 length: 14 amino acids. Germline values: CDR1 MGHRA, CDR2 YSYEKL. The germline V and J ends were trimmed by 4 bases and 4 bases, with 13 bases remaining between them. CDR3 bases: TGCGCCAGCAGCCCCCCAGCGGGATTCTATGGCTACACCTTC. Amino acid sequence: CASSPPAGFYGYTF.

The chain is built from TRBV7-6 and TRBJ1-5; D unresolved. Trimming stripped 3 bases from V and 0 bases from J, with 6 bases between. CDR3 length: 14 residues. Germline loops: CDR1 SGHVS, CDR2 FNYEAQ. This CDR3 is CASSLGYSNQPQHF. The CDR3 nucleotides read TGTGCCAGCAGCTTGGGCTATAGCAATCAGCCCCAGCATTTT.

The chain links TRBV11-3 to TRBJ2-1; 9 nucleotides align to TRBD1. The V and J ends lost 5 bases and 0 bases, in that order; junction bases with no gene match: 5. Germline V lookup: CDR1 SGHNT, CDR2 YENEEA. CDR3 length: 16 amino acids. The CDR3 reads CASSPQTGGSYNEQFF. CDR3 coding DNA: TGTGCCAGCAGCCCTCAGACAGGGGGCTCCTACAATGAGCAGTTCTTC.

The V gene is TRBV6-5, the J gene TRBJ2-7, with D possibly being TRBD1 (6 bases). Looked up from germline, CDR1 is MNHEY and CDR2 is SVGAGI. The CDR3 totals 13 residues. V shed 8 bases and J shed 2 bases, with 13 bases lying between them. CDR3 bases: TGTGCCAGCGCCGCAGGGGAAACCTACGAGCAGTACTTC. The encoded protein is CASAAGETYEQYF.

This rearrangement joins TRBV5-6 to TRBJ2-7; 8 bases fit TRBD1. The CDR3 covers 15 residues. The V and J ends lost 3 bases and 2 bases, in that order; junction bases with no gene match: 7. CDR1 and CDR2 from the germline V gene are SGHDT and YYEEEE. The CDR3 loop is CASSSGQGQAYEQYF. CDR3 DNA: TGTGCCAGCAGCTCTGGACAGGGCCAAGCCTACGAGCAGTACTTC.

V usage is TRBV29-1 and J usage is TRBJ2-1; 13 bases align to TRBD2. CDR1 is SQVTM, CDR2 ANQGSEA, per germline. This CDR3 spans 13 amino acids. After removal of 7 bases from V and 10 bases from J, the junction contained 7 bases not matched to a gene. The CDR3 region is CSASGLAGLEQFF. The DNA for the CDR3 is TGCAGCGCTTCGGGACTAGCGGGGTTAGAGCAGTTCTTC.

The chain carries TRBV30 and TRBJ1-2, with 11 bases matching TRBD1. Germline V gives CDR1 GTSNPN, CDR2 SVGIG (reference sequence). This CDR3 has 13 amino acids. The junction had 5 bases not matched to a gene; V was cut back by 8 bases and J by 3 bases. The CDR3 bases are TGTGCCAAGGGACAGGGGGACTACTATGGCTACACCTTC. Translated: CAKGQGDYYGYTF.

CDR3 region: CASSLIGSREPQHF. In DNA form, the CDR3 reads TGTGCCAGCAGTTTAATAGGGAGTCGGGAGCCCCAGCATTTT. This rearrangement joins TRBV27 to TRBJ1-5, with D unresolved. The CDR3 is 14 amino acids. Germline lookup yields CDR1 MNHEY and CDR2 SMNVEV (reference sequence). Trimming shortened V by 2 bases and J by 8 bases, and 13 bases separated the two germline ends.

The rearrangement links TRBV4-2 to TRBJ1-1; D may be TRBD1 (5 bases). CDR1 and CDR2 from the germline V gene are LGHNA and YNFKEQ. CDR3 length: 16 residues. With 0 bases removed from V and 0 bases from J, the gap between germline ends came to 11 bases. CDR3 sequence reads: CASSQEMGRVNTEAFF. The CDR3 bases are TGTGCCAGCAGCCAAGAAATGGGCAGGGTGAACACTGAAGCTTTCTTT.

The gene calls are TRBV19 and TRBJ1-2; D not resolved. Deletions cut 6 bases from V and 0 bases from J, with 26 bases between. There are 19 residues in the CDR3. Germline V gives CDR1 LNHDA, CDR2 SQIVND (reference sequence). As DNA, the CDR3 is TGTGCCAGTAGAGATTTGACAAGCCACAAGGTCGCTGCTAACTATGGCTACACCTTC. Amino acid sequence: CASRDLTSHKVAANYGYTF.

The rearrangement uses TRBV2 and TRBJ2-1; 10 nucleotides agree with TRBD2. The ends lost 5 bases at V and 5 bases at J; junction bases unmatched: 6. Germline V lookup: CDR1 SNHLY, CDR2 FYNNEI. The length of the CDR3 is 15 residues. Written as DNA, the CDR3 is TGTGCCAGCAGTACCACTAGCGGGGAGAACAATGAGCAGTTCTTC. Protein product: CASSTTSGENNEQFF. Using reference TRBV2 and TRBJ2-1 for the parts outside the CDR3, the full variable domain is EPEVTQTPSHQVTQMGQEVILRCVPISNHLYFYWYRQILGQKVEFLVSFYNNEISEKSEIFDDQFSVERPDGSNFTLKIRSTKLEDSAMYFCASSTTSGENNEQFFGPGTRLTVL.

The chain joins TRBV6-1 to TRBJ1-3; a possible D gene is TRBD1 (5 bases). The CDR3 consists of 13 residues. Germline V gene lookup returns CDR1 MNHNS and CDR2 SASEGT. Between the trimmed V and J ends, which lost 6 bases and 4 bases, there was a span of 10 bases. The CDR3 region has the DNA TGTGCCAGCAGGGGGCTAAAGGGAAACACCATATATTTT. This sequence encodes CASRGLKGNTIYF.

The CDR3: CASAGLAGTYEQYF. The CDR3 region has the DNA TGCGCCAGCGCGGGACTAGCGGGGACCTACGAGCAGTACTTC. The gene calls are TRBV5-1 and TRBJ2-7; TRBD2 agrees at 13 bases. The CDR3 consists of 14 residues. Trimming took 7 bases from V and 2 from J; bases not matched to a gene: 3. In germline, CDR1 is SGHRS, CDR2 YFSETQ. The complete variable domain, with remaining parts taken from reference TRBV5-1 and TRBJ2-7, reads KAGVTQTPRYLIKTRGQQVTLSCSPISGHRSVSWYQQTPGQGLQFLFEYFSETQRNKGNFPGRFSGRQFSNSRSEMNVSTLELGDSALYLCASAGLAGTYEQYFGPGTRLTVT.

The chain uses TRBV7-3 and TRBJ2-3, with 11 bases aligning to TRBD2. Germline CDR1 SGHTA, CDR2 FQGTGA. The V gene end was trimmed by 5 bases and the J gene end by 2 bases; junction bases not matched to a gene: 6. This CDR3 is built from 16 residues. The CDR3 region has the DNA TGTGCCAGCAGCCACCGGACTAGCGGGTTCACAGATACGCAGTATTTT. Translation: CASSHRTSGFTDTQYF.